These 9 T cell receptor beta chains originate from one sample sequenced in a study of post-analysis software for immune sequencing data. Overall study findings and caveats: Controls had lower frequencies than patients of about 5 TRBV segments, which included TRBV5-6, TRBV5-1 and TRBV20-1.

Antigens for these TCRs are unknown. TCR beta cDNA libraries had unique molecular identifiers. Using its own MiXCR run on the PCR reads, TCRdb lists one record per CDR3 protein. The sample shows some 240,000 distinct CDR3 sequences, 36% of them seen only once. Input material: blood. Receptor source: a girl aged 5-17 years with multiple sclerosis.

This chain's CDR3 is CASSLAGGPGDTQYF. CDR3 sequence (DNA): TGTGCCAGCAGCTTAGCGGGGGGGCCGGGAGATACGCAGTATTTT. The rearrangement links TRBV7-2 to TRBJ2-3; tentative D call: TRBD2 (7 bases). The CDR3 is 15 amino acids. Trimming shortened V by 0 bases and J by 5 bases, and 12 bases separated the two germline ends. Germline V gives CDR1 SGHTA, CDR2 FQGNSA.

This clonotype was counted many times. The rearrangement links TRBV12-3 or TRBV12-4 to TRBJ1-2; D is ambiguous. V was shortened by 3 bases and J by 4 bases, with 12 bases between the two germline ends. This CDR3 is built from 14 residues. The CDR3 bases are TGTGCCAGCAGTTTGGCGGGTGGAGTCTATGGCTACACCTTC. This encodes CASSLAGGVYGYTF.

This clonotype has a count of ten or more. This chain joins TRBV5-5 and TRBJ1-2; D is possibly TRBD1 (6 bases). The germline V gene has CDR1 SGHKS and CDR2 YYEKEE (reference sequence). The CDR3 has 13 residues. V was shortened by 4 bases and J by 4 bases, with 11 bases between the two germline ends. In DNA, the CDR3 is TGTGCCAGCAGCCCCGGGGGGGCCTATGGCTACACCTTC. Encoded protein: CASSPGGAYGYTF.

In its sample, this clonotype was seen many times. This chain uses TRBV28 with TRBJ1-5; 9 bases align to TRBD1. The CDR3 is made up of 17 amino acids. Germline V gene lookup returns CDR1 MDHEN and CDR2 SYDVKM. V lost 5 bases, J lost 6 bases, and 14 bases stayed unmatched. The CDR3 DNA is TGTGCCAGCAGTCCTTACCCTCGCGGGACAGGGAGTCAGCCCCAGCATTTT. Translated: CASSPYPRGTGSQPQHF. The complete variable domain, with remaining parts taken from reference TRBV28 and TRBJ1-5, reads DVKVTQSSRYLVKRTGEKVFLECVQDMDHENMFWYRQDPGLGLRLIYFSYDVKMKEKGDIPEGYSVSREKKERFSLILESASTNQTSMYLCASSPYPRGTGSQPQHFGDGTRLSIL.

About this clonotype itself: A much larger clone differs by one base, so this may be a read error. J is TRBJ2-3 and V is TRBV3-1; 9 positions agree with TRBD2. Germline values: CDR1 LGHDT, CDR2 YNNKEL (reference sequence). This CDR3 comprises 15 residues. The CDR3 DNA sequence: TGTGCCAGCAGCCACCCTAGCGGGGCCACAGGTACGCAGTATTTT. Translating it yields CASSHPSGATGTQYF.

This clonotype came up many times. This chain connects TRBV7-9 to TRBJ2-5, with no clear D. The ends were cut back, 5 bases at V and 1 base at J, with 8 bases in the middle. The length of the CDR3 is 13 residues. Germline CDR1 SEHNR, CDR2 FQNEAQ (reference sequence). The CDR3 here is CASSPGLQETQYF. In nucleotides, the CDR3 is TGTGCCAGCAGCCCCGGGCTCCAAGAGACCCAGTACTTC.

This clonotype occurred many times. This sequence joins TRBV7-9 and TRBJ2-1; tentative D call: TRBD2 (7 bases). V shed 5 bases and J shed 5 bases, with 16 bases lying between them. The CDR3 has 15 residues. Germline V gene sequence: CDR1 SEHNR, CDR2 FQNEAQ (reference sequence). The CDR3 is CASSPNGGRNNEQFF. The CDR3 DNA reads as TGTGCCAGCAGCCCTAACGGGGGGCGGAACAATGAGCAGTTCTTC.

The V gene is TRBV29-1, the J gene TRBJ1-2; 8 bases are shared with TRBD1. CDR3 length equals 12 residues. Germline lookup yields CDR1 SQVTM and CDR2 ANQGSEA. The V and J ends lost 3 bases and 7 bases, in that order; junction bases with no gene match: 4. The CDR3 DNA is TGCAGCGTTGAGCGGACAGGGACTGGCTACACCTTC. Its translation: CSVERTGTGYTF.

On this clonotype itself: This may stem from a read error, because a much larger clone lies one nucleotide away. CDR3 amino acids: CASSQESSGGHTLQYF. CDR3 bases: TGCGCCAGCAGCCAAGAATCTAGCGGGGGGCATACCCTTCAGTACTTC. The rearrangement joins TRBV4-1 to TRBJ2-4; 11 bases match TRBD2. The CDR3 totals 16 residues. Germline V lookup: CDR1 MGHRA, CDR2 YSYEKL. J gave up 11 bases and V 0 bases, and 9 bases lay outside the gene matches.